The clone carrying this T cell receptor (beta chain) was counted a few times. Its antigen is currently unknown. The junction differs from germline at one of its ends, possibly a read error. TCRdb reanalysed the reads using MiXCR and keeps one entry per CDR3 protein. The table includes around 570,000 distinct CDR3 sequences, about 39% detected once. Per the germline V gene, CDR1 is SGHTA and CDR2 is FQGNSA. This CDR3 comprises 14 residues. The data were taken from a study of T cell repertoires in cytomegalovirus infection. Background on the study: Recently identified HLA-C-restricted and well-studied HLA-B-restricted CMV epitopes were used.

Whole-study results and caveats: In two of eight donors, the top clonotype was HLA-C-restricted CMV-specific.

This sample comprised cultured PBMCs, obtained from culture after CMV antigen stimulation. J is TRBJ1-1 and V is TRBV7-2; D remains unclear. The sequence was obtained from a human donor in good health (CMV status not recorded). Some clones in this sample may be carry-over from other donors' samples. DNA of the CDR3: TGTGCCAACAGCCTTAGGGCCCGGAACACTGAAGCTTTCTTT. Translating it yields CANSLRARNTEAFF.